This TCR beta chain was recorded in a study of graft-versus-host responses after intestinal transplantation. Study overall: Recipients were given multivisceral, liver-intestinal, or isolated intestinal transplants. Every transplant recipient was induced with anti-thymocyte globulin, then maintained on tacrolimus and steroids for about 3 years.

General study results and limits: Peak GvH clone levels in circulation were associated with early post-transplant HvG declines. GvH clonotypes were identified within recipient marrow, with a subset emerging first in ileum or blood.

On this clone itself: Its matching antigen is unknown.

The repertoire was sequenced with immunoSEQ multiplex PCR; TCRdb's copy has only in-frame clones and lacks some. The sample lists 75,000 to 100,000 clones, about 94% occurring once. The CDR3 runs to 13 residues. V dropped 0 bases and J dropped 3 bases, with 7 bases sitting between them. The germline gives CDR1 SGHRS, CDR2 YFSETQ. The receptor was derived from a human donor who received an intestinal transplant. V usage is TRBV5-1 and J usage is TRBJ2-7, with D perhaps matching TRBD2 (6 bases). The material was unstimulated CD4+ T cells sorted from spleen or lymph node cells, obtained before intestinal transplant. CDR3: CASSLVRGYEQYF. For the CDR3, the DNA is TGCGCCAGCAGCTTGGTGCGGGGCTACGAGCAGTACTTC.